The clone carrying this TCR beta chain was observed many times. Its specificity is unknown. Germline loops: CDR1 MNHNY, CDR2 SVGAGI (reference sequence). This CDR3 is built from 14 residues. V lost 8 bases to trimming and J lost 3 bases, with 13 bases between them. Patients having uncontrolled infection, another autoimmune disease, pregnancy or lactation were not included. This specimen belongs to a study of T cells in Graves' hyperthyroidism and ophthalmopathy. General study results and limits: Ophthalmopathy was separated from stable hyperthyroidism by a 13 V-J model.

RNA transcripts yielded amplified TCR beta CDR3 regions. TCR CDR3 regions were first amplified by RT-PCR with HTBI primers. TCRdb ran MiXCR on the multiplex PCR reads and lists one entry per CDR3 protein. In the table there are 450,000 to 700,000 distinct CDR3 sequences, 46% of which are singletons. This sequence originates from an adult woman with Graves' disease, either hyperthyroidism or ophthalmopathy (not recorded which). The rearrangement uses TRBV6-6 and TRBJ2-2; D gene uncertain. The specimen was peripheral blood or thyroid tissue (not recorded which). The chain's CDR3 is CASARHKYTGELFF. CDR3 nucleotide sequence: TGTGCCAGCGCCCGACACAAATACACCGGGGAGCTGTTTTTT.